A selection of T cell receptor beta chains follows, all from one sample in a study of T cells in Graves' hyperthyroidism and ophthalmopathy. Each CDR3 protein is one row after TCRdb ran MiXCR on the multiplex PCR reads. The sample lists around 430,000 distinct CDR3 sequences, more than 12% seen once, with 32% in the top ten. The specimen sequenced was blood. Source of these receptors: a woman aged 25 to 39 with Graves' hyperthyroidism. Each CDR3 is given with its conserved first and last residue. Fields, in order: V gene, J gene, D gene, clone size, CDR3 protein, CDR3 DNA. D genes are given only for firm matches. Clone size appears in some rows only: once, few, many, or a class for an expanded clone.

TRBV20-1	TRBJ2-1	TRBD2	few	CSARSSGRAFYNEQFF	TGCAGTGCTAGGTCTAGCGGGAGGGCCTTCTACAATGAGCAGTTCTTC
TRBV6-2/TRBV6-3	TRBJ2-4	TRBD1	few	CASNQGGNIQYF	TGTGCCAGCAACCAAGGGGGCAACATTCAGTACTTC
TRBV28	TRBJ1-5	.	many	CAAGGGVGNQPQHF	TGTGCTGCCGGGGGAGGGGTCGGCAATCAGCCCCAGCATTTT
TRBV25-1	TRBJ2-7	.	.	CAAGSPYEQYF	TGTGCCGCCGGCAGCCCCTACGAGCAGTACTTC
TRBV5-1	TRBJ1-4	.	few	CASKGRINEKLFF	TGCGCCAGCAAGGGACGGATTAATGAAAAACTGTTTTTT
TRBV2	TRBJ2-7	.	few	CASSEAVAGVYEQYF	TGTGCCAGCAGTGAAGCCGTCGCCGGCGTCTACGAGCAGTACTTC
TRBV7-9	TRBJ1-2	.	few	CASSQIYGYTF	TGTGCCAGCAGCCAGATATATGGCTACACCTTC
TRBV27	TRBJ1-2	TRBD1	many	CASSSGDRTNYGYTF	TGTGCCAGCAGTTCCGGGGACAGGACCAACTATGGCTACACCTTC
TRBV28	TRBJ1-1	.	.	CASSLWTRGGVQGEAFF	TGTGCCAGCAGTTTATGGACTAGGGGGGGCGTACAGGGTGAAGCTTTCTTT
TRBV7-6	TRBJ2-5	TRBD1	few	CASSSNHRTGEETQYF	TGTGCCAGCAGCTCGAACCATAGGACAGGAGAAGAGACCCAGTACTTC
TRBV20-1	TRBJ1-1	.	many	CSARGHVNTEAFF	TGCAGTGCTAGGGGACACGTGAACACTGAAGCTTTCTTT
TRBV5-4	TRBJ2-1	.	.	CASSLLQGSYNEQFF	TGTGCCAGCAGCTTGCTACAGGGCTCCTACAATGAGCAGTTCTTC
TRBV6-1	TRBJ1-5	.	many	CASTNRDNQPQHF	TGTGCCAGCACAAACAGGGACAATCAGCCCCAGCATTTT
TRBV6-1	TRBJ2-1	.	many	CASSPRTSRGEQFF	TGTGCCAGCAGTCCAAGGACTTCGCGGGGTGAGCAGTTCTTC
TRBV6-2/TRBV6-3	TRBJ1-2	TRBD1	few	CASSQTPGTGGYGYTF	TGTGCCAGCAGCCAGACCCCGGGGACAGGGGGCTATGGCTACACCTTC
TRBV20-1	TRBJ2-7	TRBD2	many	CSAPRLAGTLSEQYF	TGCAGTGCTCCTAGACTAGCGGGAACGTTAAGCGAGCAGTACTTC